This T cell receptor (beta chain) comes out of a study of shared clonotypes between healthy human individuals. Overall study findings and caveats: Unshared clonotypes carried lower generation probabilities than those common to all four donors. Having only a few donors restricted how much genetic and exposure-history diversity was captured.

Comments on this clone: The antigen remains unidentified.

Assay used: immunoSEQ multiplex PCR; TCRdb lists only in-frame clones, some missing. The sample yields over a million clones, roughly 96% seen once. Adult Caucasians living in Nashville, Tennessee made up all of the donors. Investigators divided CD4+ cells into CD45RA+ naive and CD45RA-negative memory subsets. The origin of this receptor is a man younger than 45 in good health. Sequenced sample: naive CD4+ T cells sorted from blood. Regarding subset: CD45RA+ positively selected.

CDR3 loop: CASSPIAGVEYEQFF. The DNA of the CDR3 is TGTGCCAGCAGCCCCATAGCGGGAGTGGAGTATGAGCAGTTCTTC. The chain is built from TRBV9 and TRBJ2-1; 9 bases are shared with TRBD2. This CDR3 contains 15 residues. V shed 4 bases, J shed 8 bases, and the junction held 10 bases outside the gene matches. Germline V gene lookup returns CDR1 SGDLS and CDR2 YYNGEE.